A single sample gave rise to the 30 T cell receptor beta chains below, sequenced in a study of cytomegalovirus exposure and HLA in healthy donors. A multiplex PCR was run with 60 Vbeta primers and 13 Jbeta primers. Only in-frame clones appear in the TCRdb table, and some are missing; sequencing was by immunoSEQ multiplex PCR. The sample yields 120,000 to 150,000 clones, 73% seen once. Sequenced input: PBMCs. The receptors stem from a human donor in good health.

J is TRBJ1-3 and V is TRBV19, with D hard to call. The CDR3 extends over 15 amino acids. Germline V gives CDR1 LNHDA, CDR2 SQIVND (reference sequence). With 1 base removed from V and 2 bases from J, the gap between germline ends came to 9 bases. The CDR3 is CASSIAQNTGNTIYF. The CDR3, as DNA: TGTGCCAGTAGTATAGCCCAGAACACTGGAAACACCATATATTTT.

This clone was recorded a few times. V and J are TRBV10-1 and TRBJ2-7; 10 bases line up with TRBD1. The CDR3 loop spans 15 amino acids. V gave up 4 bases and J gave up 4 bases; unmatched junction bases: 7. Germline CDR1 WNHNN, CDR2 SYGVQD (reference sequence). CDR3 amino acids: CASSGTGTGVYEQYF. The CDR3 region has the DNA TGCGCCAGCAGTGGTACCGGGACAGGGGTATACGAGCAGTACTTC.

This clone was seen once. The chain couples TRBV7-8 to TRBJ2-6; TRBD1 is a possible D gene (5 bases). Germline-derived CDR1 and CDR2 are SGHVS and FQNEAQ. V lost 4 bases and J lost 5, with 21 bases in between. There are 18 residues in the CDR3. CDR3 amino acids: CASSSTWTNPLWANVLTF. CDR3 sequence (DNA): TGTGCCAGCAGCTCGACGTGGACAAACCCGCTCTGGGCCAACGTCCTGACTTTC.

The chain has TRBV5-6 and TRBJ2-5; D gene uncertain. Trimming shortened V by 0 bases and J by 2 bases, and 14 bases separated the two germline ends. There are 16 residues in the CDR3. Germline CDR1 and CDR2: SGHDT and YYEEEE. Here the CDR3 reads CASSLAPRLLQETQYF. As DNA, the CDR3 is TGTGCCAGCAGCTTGGCCCCCCGACTGCTTCAAGAGACCCAGTACTTC.

V is TRBV28 and J is TRBJ1-2; perhaps TRBD1 as D (5 bases). CDR3 length: 14 amino acids. Trimming pared 6 bases from V and 0 bases from J, leaving 11 bases between. Germline assignment: CDR1 MDHEN and CDR2 SYDVKM. CDR3 DNA sequence: TGTGCCAGCAGGGGGAGGGGCGCTAACTATGGCTACACCTTC. Its protein product is CASRGRGANYGYTF.

A note on this clone: Compared with germline, one end of the junction differs, possibly owing to a read error. The chain recombines TRBV7-9 with TRBJ2-5; 11 positions agree with TRBD2. Germline CDR1 is SEHNR and CDR2 is FQNEAQ (reference sequence). CDR3 length equals 16 residues. The CDR3 here is CSSSSGTSGYQETQYF. The CDR3 nucleotides read TGTTCCAGCAGCTCGGGGACTAGCGGCTACCAAGAGACCCAGTACTTC.

This clone appeared a single time. V and J are TRBV6-5 and TRBJ2-1; 8 bases fit TRBD2. CDR3 length: 13 residues. Germline V lookup: CDR1 MNHEY, CDR2 SVGAGI. V was clipped by 5 bases and J by 9 bases; unmatched bases: 6. The chain's CDR3 is CASSRTSIPEQFF. CDR3 bases: TGTGCCAGCAGTCGGACTAGCATTCCTGAGCAGTTCTTC.

The gene calls are TRBV9 and TRBJ2-7; 9 nucleotides agree with TRBD2. The length of the CDR3 is 15 residues. V was clipped by 3 bases and J by 7 bases; unmatched bases: 11. The germline CDR1 and CDR2 sequences are SGDLS and YYNGEE. DNA for the CDR3: TGTGCCAGCAGCGGAGCTGGCGGGAGGGCCAGAGAGCAGTACTTC. It yields the protein CASSGAGGRAREQYF.

The chain carries TRBV20-1 and TRBJ2-1; D call uncertain. Germline V CDR1 and CDR2: DFQATT, SNEGSKA (reference sequence). With 2 bases removed from V and 10 bases from J, the gap between germline ends came to 9 bases. The CDR3 sequence is 11 residues long. The CDR3 DNA reads TGCAGTGCTAGATTAAGGCGGGAGCAGTTCTTC. As protein: CSARLRREQFF.

The rearrangement uses TRBV6-5 and TRBJ2-7, with no clear D. V shed 0 bases and J shed 4 bases, with 7 bases lying between them. This CDR3 comprises 13 residues. Germline V CDR1 and CDR2: MNHEY, SVGAGI. The CDR3 sequence: CASSYSDRYEQYF. CDR3 in DNA: TGTGCCAGCAGTTACTCTGATCGGTACGAGCAGTACTTC.

The CDR3 bases are TGTGCCAGCAGCCCCGGACAGGGGTTCATGAACACTGAAGCTTTCTTT. Amino acid sequence: CASSPGQGFMNTEAFF. The chain combines TRBV7-8 with TRBJ1-1; 9 bases line up with TRBD1. Germline loops: CDR1 SGHVS, CDR2 FQNEAQ. This CDR3 spans 16 amino acids. V shed 5 bases, J shed 0 bases, and the junction held 7 bases outside the gene matches.

This clone has a handful of counts. V gene TRBV6-5 combines with J gene TRBJ1-1, with D hard to call. Trimming took off 0 bases at V and 5 bases at J, with 7 bases between the two ends. Germline lookup yields CDR1 MNHEY and CDR2 SVGAGI. The CDR3 consists of 13 residues. The CDR3 protein is CASSYSAGTEAFF. For the CDR3, the DNA is TGTGCCAGCAGTTACTCGGCGGGGACTGAAGCTTTCTTT.

V is TRBV5-4 and J is TRBJ2-2; D call uncertain. The CDR3 runs 15 residues. Trimming pared 0 bases from V and 4 bases from J, leaving 10 bases between. Germline V CDR1 and CDR2: SGHNT, YYREEE (reference sequence). CDR3 sequence (DNA): TGTGCCAGCAGCTTGGTGGGCCCGAGCACCGGGGAGCTGTTTTTT. The encoded protein is CASSLVGPSTGELFF.

The rearrangement uses TRBV29-1 and TRBJ1-1; TRBD1 might be the D (5 bases). Deletions cut 6 bases from V and 0 bases from J, with 14 bases between. The V gene's germline CDR1 is SQVTM and CDR2 ANQGSEA. The CDR3 runs 14 residues. For the CDR3, the DNA is TGCAGCGTAGGTACAGGCCTTTTGAACACTGAAGCTTTCTTT. It is translated as CSVGTGLLNTEAFF.

This rearrangement joins TRBV29-1 to TRBJ2-3; D gene unclear. Per germline, CDR1 SQVTM and CDR2 ANQGSEA. V gave up 8 bases and J gave up 1 base, with 19 bases separating them. This CDR3 region has 15 residues. CDR3 residues: CSLRSPIYGTDTQYF. Here the CDR3 DNA reads TGCAGCCTCAGGTCCCCCATTTATGGCACAGATACGCAGTATTTT.

This clone was seen a handful of times. The chain joins TRBV6-1 to TRBJ1-3; a weak D match, TRBD1 (5 bases). The CDR3 spans 13 residues. In germline, CDR1 is MNHNS, CDR2 SASEGT. Trimming stripped 8 bases from V and 3 bases from J, with 11 bases between. The CDR3 bases are TGTGCCAGCTGGGGGGAAAGTGGAAACACCATATATTTT. Protein product: CASWGESGNTIYF.

The chain carries TRBV5-1 and TRBJ1-2; the match to TRBD1 covers 10 bases. The germline V gene has CDR1 SGHRS and CDR2 YFSETQ. The trim removed 3 bases at V and 2 bases at J, leaving 7 bases unmatched. CDR3 length: 16 residues. The CDR3 DNA sequence: TGCGCCAGCAGCTGGCGGGGACAGGGGCTCAACTATGGCTACACCTTC. Its translation: CASSWRGQGLNYGYTF.

The rearrangement joins TRBV5-4 to TRBJ2-7, with D perhaps matching TRBD2 (5 bases). V gave up 0 bases and J gave up 2 bases, with 9 bases separating them. Germline loops: CDR1 SGHNT, CDR2 YYREEE (reference sequence). This CDR3 is 14 amino acids long. CDR3 residues: CASSLGRGPYEQYF. In DNA form, the CDR3 reads TGTGCCAGCAGCTTGGGACGGGGTCCCTACGAGCAGTACTTC.

V and J are TRBV9 and TRBJ2-7, with TRBD1 matching 8 bases. V lost 1 base and J lost 6; bases outside the gene matches: 3. In germline, CDR1 is SGDLS, CDR2 YYNGEE. The CDR3 loop spans 13 amino acids. In DNA, the CDR3 is TGTGCCAGCAGCGTATCCACAGGGGGCGAGCAGTACTTC. As protein: CASSVSTGGEQYF. Variable domain in full (rest from reference TRBV9 and TRBJ2-7): DSGVTQTPKHLITATGQRVTLRCSPRSGDLSVYWYQQSLDQGLQFLIQYYNGEERAKGNILERFSAQQFPDLHSELNLSSLELGDSALYFCASSVSTGGEQYFGPGTRLTVT.

The chain uses TRBV30 and TRBJ2-3; D may be TRBD1 (5 bases). Trimming took off 2 bases at V and 4 bases at J, with 10 bases between the two ends. This CDR3 is built from 13 residues. The germline gives CDR1 GTSNPN, CDR2 SVGIG (reference sequence). The CDR3 spells CAWSPQGPDTQYF. CDR3 nucleotide sequence: TGTGCCTGGAGTCCCCAGGGCCCAGATACGCAGTATTTT.

This clone was counted a few times. The genes are TRBV2 and TRBJ2-7; 10 bases map to TRBD2. The V gene end was trimmed by 11 bases and the J gene end by 7 bases; junction bases not matched to a gene: 8. The CDR3 is 12 residues long. Per the germline V gene, CDR1 is SNHLY and CDR2 is FYNNEI. The CDR3 bases are TGTGCCGGAAAGCGGGAGGGCCTGGAGCAGTACTTC. Protein product: CAGKREGLEQYF.

The chain employs TRBV10-1 and TRBJ1-1; D not certain. Trimming shortened V by 6 bases and J by 5 bases, and 13 bases separated the two germline ends. The germline V gene has CDR1 WNHNN and CDR2 SYGVQD (reference sequence). The CDR3 has 13 residues. CDR3 sequence: CASRPGMGTEAFF. The CDR3 DNA reads as TGCGCCAGCAGACCCGGGATGGGGACTGAAGCTTTCTTT.

The genes are TRBV13 and TRBJ2-7, with a weak D call TRBD2 (5 bases). With 0 bases removed from V and 6 bases from J, the gap between germline ends came to 12 bases. The CDR3 has 14 amino acids. Germline V gene lookup returns CDR1 PRHDT and CDR2 FYEKMQ (reference sequence). The CDR3 loop reads CASSLGLVASEQYF. The CDR3, as DNA: TGTGCCAGCAGCTTAGGCCTCGTAGCGAGCGAGCAGTACTTC.

The genes are TRBV5-1 and TRBJ2-1, with 7 positions matching TRBD2. The germline V gene encodes CDR1 SGHRS and CDR2 YFSETQ. Germline trimming cut 0 bases from V and 8 bases from J; bases unmatched to any gene: 8. CDR3 length equals 15 residues. Here the CDR3 reads CASSLGAGDPDEQFF. DNA of the CDR3: TGCGCCAGCAGCTTGGGGGCGGGAGATCCCGATGAGCAGTTCTTC.

The chain has TRBV29-1 and TRBJ2-7; 9 bases are a match to TRBD1. J lost 6 bases, V lost 6 bases, and 9 bases had no gene match. The CDR3 runs 13 residues. Germline CDR1 and CDR2: SQVTM and ANQGSEA. CDR3 DNA: TGCAGCGTGCGGACAGGGGACTCTATCGAGCAGTACTTC. Amino acid sequence: CSVRTGDSIEQYF.

The chain carries TRBV19 and TRBJ2-3, with TRBD1 matching 10 bases. CDR1 is LNHDA, CDR2 SQIVND, per germline (reference sequence). J gave up 1 base and V 3 bases, and 4 bases lay outside the gene matches. The CDR3 sequence is 16 residues long. CDR3 bases: TGTGCCAGTAGTATGATGACAGGGGGCCGCACAGATACGCAGTATTTT. This encodes CASSMMTGGRTDTQYF.

This clone appeared once. The V call is TRBV27, the J call TRBJ2-5; D is possibly TRBD1 (5 bases). The J call may be in error: the DNA end matches TRBJ2-7 better. The germline CDR1 and CDR2 sequences are MNHEY and SMNVEV (reference sequence). This CDR3 region has 16 residues. The CDR3 spells CASSLIPKDSTYEQYF. In nucleotides, the CDR3 is TGTGCCAGCAGTTTGATTCCGAAAGACAGTACCTACGAGCAGTACTTC.

The chain combines TRBV6-1 with TRBJ2-7; tentative D call: TRBD2 (7 bases). Germline lookup yields CDR1 MNHNS and CDR2 SASEGT. The V end was cut by 3 bases, the J end by 2 bases, with 8 bases between. The CDR3 runs 13 residues. The CDR3 is CASSDGGPYEQYF. The DNA of the CDR3 is TGTGCCAGCAGTGACGGGGGGCCCTACGAGCAGTACTTC.

This clone was seen a handful of times. The chain employs TRBV9 and TRBJ2-3, with D perhaps TRBD2 (6 bases). Germline-derived CDR1 and CDR2 are SGDLS and YYNGEE. The CDR3 is 15 amino acids. Trimming pared 4 bases from V and 1 base from J, leaving 13 bases between. For the CDR3, the DNA is TGTGCCAGCAGCTCACCGGAGGGCCGCACAGATACGCAGTATTTT. Translated, it gives CASSSPEGRTDTQYF. Full variable domain (rest looked up from reference TRBV9 and TRBJ2-3): DSGVTQTPKHLITATGQRVTLRCSPRSGDLSVYWYQQSLDQGLQFLIQYYNGEERAKGNILERFSAQQFPDLHSELNLSSLELGDSALYFCASSSPEGRTDTQYFGPGTRLTVL.

The chain is built from TRBV6-1 and TRBJ1-3, with TRBD1 as a possible D gene (5 bases). The CDR3 is made up of 16 amino acids. Trimming cost V 3 bases and J 1 base, with 13 bases left between them. The germline V gene has CDR1 MNHNS and CDR2 SASEGT. The CDR3 sequence: CASSDGEGVSGNTIYF. The CDR3 DNA is TGTGCCAGCAGTGACGGTGAAGGGGTTTCTGGAAACACCATATATTTT.